This TCR beta chain comes out of a study of T-cell reconstitution after alpha-beta-depleted transplantation in children. Study findings and constraints: There were reportedly several hundred expanded graft clones from which alpha-beta T cells came about two months after transplant. Surviving recipient T cells and thymic progenitors underlay high day-60 TCRbeta diversity in some patients. T-cell counts and diversity were attributed mostly to newly produced T cells one year after transplant.

The CDR3 contains 16 residues. The germline V and J ends were trimmed by 6 bases and 0 bases, with 15 bases remaining between them. This clonotype has just a few counts. Its antigen is not identified. Molecular barcoding with unique molecular identifiers was used for the TCRbeta library. Each CDR3 protein is one row after TCRdb ran MiXCR on the PCR reads. In the table there are about 980,000 distinct CDR3 sequences, about 29% of which are singletons. The sequence derives from a boy less than two years old who had a stem cell transplant for SCID, so the T cells may come from the graft donor. V is TRBV12-3 or TRBV12-4 and J is TRBJ1-5; D is unresolved. The specimen comprised PBMCs, mostly from graft donor cells, sampled 360 days after TCRalphabeta/CD19-depleted stem cell transplant. The CDR3 loop is CASSIRTDYSNQPQHF. CDR3 coding DNA: TGTGCCAGCAGCATCAGGACGGATTATAGCAATCAGCCCCAGCATTTT.